Each of the 30 T cell receptor beta chains below was sequenced from the same sample in a study of radiation and T cells in renal cell carcinoma. Time point specified: blood 2 weeks post-SBRT. Treatment described: 15 Gy SBRT to primary tumor, nephrectomy 4 weeks later. Generated by immunoSEQ multiplex PCR, the TCRdb table keeps only in-frame clones and is missing some. The table has 65,000 to 80,000 clones, 86% seen once. The starting material was blood, obtained from a patient whose treatment included radiotherapy and nephrectomy. These receptors were obtained from a woman between 45 and 60 years old with renal cell carcinoma.

The chain carries TRBV19 and TRBJ2-3, with 8 bases matching TRBD2. Germline V gene lookup returns CDR1 LNHDA and CDR2 SQIVND (reference sequence). This CDR3 contains 12 residues. With 5 bases clipped from V and 15 bases from J, the junction kept 10 bases outside the gene matches. This chain's CDR3 is CASSPTAGGCYF. CDR3 bases: TGTGCCAGTAGTCCGACGGCGGGGGGTTGCTATTTT.

This clone was observed a single time. The CDR3 sequence is CAISDRDRGDGYTF. In nucleotides, the CDR3 is TGTGCCATCAGTGACCGCGACAGGGGGGATGGCTACACCTTC. The V gene is TRBV10-3, the J gene TRBJ1-2, with 9 bases aligning to TRBD1. Unmatched junction bases numbered 5, after V lost 3 bases and J lost 6 bases. Germline loops: CDR1 ENHRY, CDR2 SYGVKD. The CDR3 contains 14 residues.

The chain uses TRBV6-5 and TRBJ2-7; D is uncertain. The CDR3 has 13 amino acids. The V gene's germline CDR1 is MNHEY and CDR2 SVGAGI. V was clipped by 6 bases and J by 3 bases, with 12 bases between them. DNA for the CDR3: TGTGCCAGCAGGAATTCTAGGGACTACGAGCAGTACTTC. Protein: CASRNSRDYEQYF.

The CDR3 nucleotides read TGTGCCACCGCGAGACTAGCGGGCTACGAGCAGTACTTC. Protein product: CATARLAGYEQYF. J is TRBJ2-7 and V is TRBV15, with TRBD2 matching 10 bases. Germline V gene sequence: CDR1 LNHNV, CDR2 YYDKDF (reference sequence). The ends lost 8 bases at V and 3 bases at J; junction bases unmatched: 4. CDR3 size: 13 residues.

This chain links TRBV9 with TRBJ2-1; 9 bases align to TRBD2. Germline assignment: CDR1 SGDLS and CDR2 YYNGEE. V lost 0 bases to trimming and J lost 9 bases; unmatched junction nucleotides: 7. There are 15 residues in the CDR3. CDR3 bases: TGTGCCAGCAGCGTAGAGGGCGGGAGGGCTGGTGAGCAGTTCTTC. Translating gives CASSVEGGRAGEQFF.

The chain combines TRBV9 with TRBJ2-3, with TRBD1 identical over 7 bases. CDR1 and CDR2 from the germline V gene are SGDLS and YYNGEE. J lost 3 bases, V lost 5 bases, and 12 bases had no gene match. The CDR3 spans 16 residues. CDR3 region: CASSKDRASYTDTQYF. CDR3 DNA sequence: TGTGCCAGCAGTAAAGACAGGGCCAGTTATACAGATACGCAGTATTTT.

The genes are TRBV28 and TRBJ2-1; D possibly corresponds to TRBD2 (5 bases). The V gene's germline CDR1 is MDHEN and CDR2 SYDVKM. V was shortened by 6 bases and J by 4 bases, with 22 bases between the two germline ends. The CDR3 consists of 17 residues. The CDR3 nucleotides are TGTGCCAGCAGCAGTATAAGCCGCGGGCTTTCTTACAATGAGCAGTTCTTC. It encodes CASSSISRGLSYNEQFF.

This chain uses TRBV5-1 with TRBJ2-5; 16 bases are a match to TRBD2. Germline lookup yields CDR1 SGHRS and CDR2 YFSETQ. CDR3 length: 18 residues. With V trimmed by 4 bases and J by 1 base, 7 bases remained unmatched. CDR3 loop: CASSTGTSGRAGQETQYF. In nucleotides, the CDR3 is TGCGCCAGCAGCACAGGGACTAGCGGGAGGGCCGGCCAAGAGACCCAGTACTTC. Full variable domain (missing parts from reference TRBV5-1 and TRBJ2-5): KAGVTQTPRYLIKTRGQQVTLSCSPISGHRSVSWYQQTPGQGLQFLFEYFSETQRNKGNFPGRFSGRQFSNSRSEMNVSTLELGDSALYLCASSTGTSGRAGQETQYFGPGTRLLVL.

At least ten counts were recorded for this clone. The rearrangement links TRBV19 to TRBJ1-4, with a possible D match to TRBD1 (5 bases). This CDR3 region has 14 residues. The V and J ends lost 4 bases and 4 bases respectively, with 10 bases between them. Germline CDR1 reads LNHDA; CDR2 reads SQIVND (reference sequence). CDR3 sequence reads: CASSKGRINEKLFF. The CDR3 DNA sequence: TGTGCCAGTAGTAAGGGACGGATTAATGAAAAACTGTTTTTT.

V is TRBV28 and J is TRBJ1-2, with D possibly TRBD1 on 5 matching bases. Trimming cost V 3 bases and J 5 bases, with 10 bases left between them. The CDR3 contains 13 residues. CDR1 and CDR2 (germline): MDHEN, SYDVKM. CDR3 in DNA: TGTGCCAGCAGTTTCACGGGGGGTTATGGCTACACCTTC. Protein product: CASSFTGGYGYTF.

J is TRBJ1-3 and V is TRBV29-1, with D perhaps matching TRBD1 (5 bases). The CDR3 runs to 11 residues. V was trimmed by 4 bases and J by 7 bases, leaving 8 bases between them. Germline CDR1 and CDR2: SQVTM and ANQGSEA. For the CDR3, the DNA is TGCAGCGTTGTAGGGGCCAACACCATATATTTT. Translated: CSVVGANTIYF.

The rearrangement uses TRBV30 and TRBJ2-5; 10 positions agree with TRBD1. CDR1 and CDR2 (germline): GTSNPN, SVGIG (reference sequence). Unmatched junction bases numbered 4, after V lost 5 bases and J lost 7 bases. The CDR3 runs to 12 residues. The CDR3 DNA sequence: TGTGCCTGGGGGACAGGGGCTGGGACCCAGTACTTC. This sequence encodes CAWGTGAGTQYF.

This chain uses TRBV7-8 with TRBJ1-4, with no clear D. Trimming removed 0 bases from V and 8 bases from J, with 10 bases in between. The CDR3 has 14 residues. Germline loops: CDR1 SGHVS, CDR2 FQNEAQ. The chain's CDR3 is CASSLAHRGEKLFF. CDR3 bases: TGTGCCAGCAGCTTAGCACACCGAGGGGAAAAACTGTTTTTT.

CDR3 in amino acids: CTWDEKLFF. The CDR3, as DNA: TGCACCTGGGACGAAAAACTGTTTTTT. The V call is TRBV20-1, the J call TRBJ1-4, with D tentatively TRBD1 (5 bases). The CDR3 totals 9 residues. Germline-derived CDR1 and CDR2 are DFQATT and SNEGSKA (reference sequence).

The chain links TRBV11-3 to TRBJ1-1; 8 bases line up with TRBD1. In germline, CDR1 is SGHNT, CDR2 YENEEA. The CDR3 is made up of 17 amino acids. Losses at the gene ends were 0 bases for V and 4 bases for J; bases not matched to a gene: 10. The CDR3 DNA follows: TGTGCCAGCAGCTTAGAGGATGGGACAGGAGGGCCCACTGAAGCTTTCTTT. It yields the protein CASSLEDGTGGPTEAFF.

This clone was counted only a few times. The rearrangement joins TRBV7-2 to TRBJ2-3, with 15 bases identical to TRBD2. V lost 1 base, J lost 4 bases, and 9 bases stayed unmatched. The germline gives CDR1 SGHTA, CDR2 FQGNSA. The CDR3 runs to 19 residues. The CDR3 DNA reads TGTGCCAGCAGCTTAGTCGGGACTAGCGGGGGGAGTAAGGCAGATACGCAGTATTTT. This encodes CASSLVGTSGGSKADTQYF. Full variable domain (remainder filled in from reference TRBV7-2 and TRBJ2-3): GAGVSQSPSNKVTEKGKDVELRCDPISGHTALYWYRQSLGQGLEFLIYFQGNSAPDKSGLPSDRFSAERTGGSVSTLTIQRTQQEDSAVYLCASSLVGTSGGSKADTQYFGPGTRLTVL.

The chain recombines TRBV5-6 with TRBJ2-5, with D perhaps TRBD2 (5 bases). V dropped 6 bases and J dropped 5 bases, with 11 bases sitting between them. The CDR3 extends over 12 amino acids. Germline lookup yields CDR1 SGHDT and CDR2 YYEEEE. The CDR3 DNA is TGTGCCAGCACCTGGGGAGCGGAGACCCAGTACTTC. This codes for CASTWGAETQYF.

J is TRBJ2-2 and V is TRBV7-2; D possibly corresponds to TRBD2 (5 bases). V lost 5 bases to trimming and J lost 0 bases, with 7 bases between them. Germline CDR1 reads SGHTA; CDR2 reads FQGNSA. The CDR3 extends over 14 amino acids. CDR3 residues: CASSRGANTGELFF. CDR3 coding DNA: TGTGCCAGCAGCCGGGGAGCGAACACCGGGGAGCTGTTTTTT.

The rearrangement joins TRBV5-1 to TRBJ2-5, with 8 bases that match TRBD1. The CDR3 runs 13 residues. The V gene's germline CDR1 is SGHRS and CDR2 YFSETQ. Trimming removed 7 bases from V and 5 bases from J; junction bases left unmatched: 7. CDR3 residues: CASGTGLVETQYF. CDR3 nucleotides: TGCGCCAGCGGGACAGGACTTGTGGAGACCCAGTACTTC.

J is TRBJ1-6 and V is TRBV6-1; D is unresolved. In germline, CDR1 is MNHNS, CDR2 SASEGT. The CDR3 loop spans 13 amino acids. The ends were cut back, 7 bases at V and 8 bases at J, with 12 bases in the middle. Here the CDR3 DNA reads TGTGCCAGCAATGGGTTCGGCTATTCACCCCTCCACTTT. This gives the protein CASNGFGYSPLHF.

The CDR3 nucleotides are TGTGCCAGTAGCCCCGGATGGGGAACACAAGAGACCCAGTACTTC. Its translation: CASSPGWGTQETQYF. This chain joins TRBV19 and TRBJ2-5; no firm D call. Germline V CDR1 and CDR2: LNHDA, SQIVND (reference sequence). There are 15 residues in the CDR3. Trimming left V 6 bases short and J 2 bases short, with 16 bases between. Filled out from reference TRBV19 and TRBJ2-5, the complete variable domain reads DGGITQSPKYLFRKEGQNVTLSCEQNLNHDAMYWYRQDPGQGLRLIYYSQIVNDFQKGDIAEGYSVSREKKESFPLTVTSAQKNPTAFYLCASSPGWGTQETQYFGPGTRLLVL.

J is TRBJ2-7 and V is TRBV4-3; D remains unclear. Germline assignment: CDR1 LGHNA and CDR2 YSLEER. Trimming removed 0 bases at V and 6 bases at J, with 9 bases between. CDR3 length equals 13 residues. The CDR3 bases are TGCGCCAGCAGCCAAGACCTGGAAGCCGAGCAGTACTTC. Translating gives CASSQDLEAEQYF.

The chain is built from TRBV5-6 and TRBJ1-3; tentatively, D is TRBD1 (6 bases). Germline V gene sequence: CDR1 SGHDT, CDR2 YYEEEE. V was trimmed by 2 bases and J by 10 bases, leaving 13 bases between them. CDR3 length: 13 residues. CDR3 residues: CASSFSSGATIYF. As DNA, the CDR3 is TGTGCCAGCAGCTTCTCCTCGGGGGCAACCATATATTTT. The complete variable domain, with remaining parts taken from reference TRBV5-6 and TRBJ1-3, reads DAGVTQSPTHLIKTRGQQVTLRCSPKSGHDTVSWYQQALGQGPQFIFQYYEEEERQRGNFPDRFSGHQFPNYSSELNVNALLLGDSALYLCASSFSSGATIYFGEGSWLTVV.

The chain joins TRBV27 to TRBJ2-1; 13 bases align to TRBD2. The CDR3 sequence is 15 residues long. Unmatched junction bases numbered 4, after V lost 6 bases and J lost 5 bases. Germline values: CDR1 MNHEY, CDR2 SMNVEV (reference sequence). The CDR3 protein is CASSLTSGGNNEQFF. CDR3 nucleotides: TGTGCCAGCAGCCTGACTAGCGGGGGGAACAATGAGCAGTTCTTC.

The chain is built from TRBV7-8 and TRBJ1-5; no definite D call. Germline lookup yields CDR1 SGHVS and CDR2 FQNEAQ. This CDR3 has 13 amino acids. Trimming left V 3 bases short and J 2 bases short, with 5 bases between. CDR3: CASSLDGNQPQHF. The DNA for the CDR3 is TGTGCCAGCAGCTTGGACGGCAATCAGCCCCAGCATTTT.

The chain couples TRBV5-1 to TRBJ2-3; D is possibly TRBD1 (6 bases). The CDR3 length is 13 residues. CDR1 and CDR2 from the germline V gene are SGHRS and YFSETQ. Trimming pared 5 bases from V and 6 bases from J, leaving 13 bases between. DNA of the CDR3: TGCGCCAGCAGTCTAGGAGACAGGGATACGCAGTATTTT. Translating gives CASSLGDRDTQYF.

The chain couples TRBV5-4 to TRBJ2-1; TRBD2 matches 14 bases. Germline V gives CDR1 SGHNT, CDR2 YYREEE (reference sequence). V was pared by 0 bases and J by 8 bases, with 4 bases of the junction left unmatched. The CDR3 runs to 16 residues. In nucleotides, the CDR3 is TGTGCCAGCAGCTTGGGACGGACTAGCGGGGGGTATGAGCAGTTCTTC. This encodes CASSLGRTSGGYEQFF.

J is TRBJ2-4 and V is TRBV19, with 7 bases that match TRBD2. Germline CDR1 is LNHDA and CDR2 is SQIVND (reference sequence). The CDR3 length is 14 residues. Trimming took 5 bases from V and 1 from J; bases not matched to a gene: 2. CDR3: CASSSSGAKNIQYF. CDR3 nucleotides: TGTGCCAGTAGTTCTAGCGGTGCCAAAAACATTCAGTACTTC.

This sequence joins TRBV5-1 and TRBJ2-2; 7 bases are a match to TRBD2. From germline, CDR1 is SGHRS and CDR2 YFSETQ. The CDR3 consists of 14 residues. V gave up 9 bases and J gave up 6 bases; unmatched junction bases: 11. For the CDR3, the DNA is TGCGCCACCGGTGGGGGGGAATCCGCCGGGGAGCTGTTTTTT. Residues: CATGGGESAGELFF.

The rearrangement joins TRBV5-1 to TRBJ2-7, with 10 bases matching TRBD2. Losses at the gene ends were 4 bases for V and 3 bases for J; bases not matched to a gene: 7. Looked up from germline, CDR1 is SGHRS and CDR2 is YFSETQ. The CDR3 contains 15 residues. The CDR3 loop reads CASSGRTSGLYEQYF. The CDR3 region has the DNA TGCGCCAGCAGCGGCCGGACTAGCGGCCTCTACGAGCAGTACTTC. The full variable domain, rest sourced from reference TRBV5-1 and TRBJ2-7, is KAGVTQTPRYLIKTRGQQVTLSCSPISGHRSVSWYQQTPGQGLQFLFEYFSETQRNKGNFPGRFSGRQFSNSRSEMNVSTLELGDSALYLCASSGRTSGLYEQYFGPGTRLTVT.